A single sample gave rise to the 29 T cell receptor beta chains below, sequenced in a study of cytomegalovirus exposure and HLA in healthy donors. Both 60 Vbeta primers and 13 Jbeta primers went into the PCR. Only in-frame clones appear in the TCRdb table, and some are missing; sequencing was by immunoSEQ multiplex PCR. The table shows about 82,000 clones, with 65% to 80% occurring only once. Sequenced material: PBMCs. Receptors were obtained from a human donor in good health.

The gene calls are TRBV19 and TRBJ1-3, with D perhaps matching TRBD1 (5 bases). Germline CDR1 and CDR2: LNHDA and SQIVND (reference sequence). Trimming pared 3 bases from V and 2 bases from J, leaving 11 bases between. The CDR3 contains 15 residues. Here the CDR3 DNA reads TGTGCCAGTAGTATGATGGGGCACACTGGAAACACCATATATTTT. Translation gives CASSMMGHTGNTIYF.

This clone was detected a few times. The CDR3 DNA reads TGTGCCAGCAGCTTCGTCCAGAATAATTCACCCCTCCACTTT. This gives the protein CASSFVQNNSPLHF. The chain is built from TRBV7-9 and TRBJ1-6, with no clear D. Looked up from germline, CDR1 is SEHNR and CDR2 is FQNEAQ (reference sequence). This CDR3 comprises 14 residues. With 3 bases removed from V and 5 bases from J, the gap between germline ends came to 8 bases. The whole variable domain, remainder taken from reference TRBV7-9 and TRBJ1-6, is DTGVSQNPRHKITKRGQNVTFRCDPISEHNRLYWYRQTLGQGPEFLTYFQNEAQLEKSRLLSDRFSAERPKGSFSTLEIQRTEQGDSAMYLCASSFVQNNSPLHFGNGTRLTVT.

This clone was observed a single time. V gene TRBV28 combines with J gene TRBJ1-4; D ambiguous. Trimming removed 2 bases at V and 11 bases at J, with 6 bases between. There are 11 residues in the CDR3. Germline CDR1 and CDR2: MDHEN and SYDVKM. CDR3 sequence reads: CASSLNCKLFF. CDR3 nucleotide sequence: TGTGCCAGCAGTTTAAACTGCAAACTGTTTTTT.

The chain carries TRBV15 and TRBJ1-2, with 8 bases lining up with TRBD1. With V trimmed by 3 bases and J by 4 bases, 4 bases remained unmatched. The germline CDR1 and CDR2 sequences are LNHNV and YYDKDF (reference sequence). CDR3 length: 14 residues. This chain's CDR3 is CATSRNTGGYGYTF. In DNA, the CDR3 is TGTGCCACCAGCAGGAACACAGGGGGCTATGGCTACACCTTC.

The rearrangement links TRBV4-1 to TRBJ2-3, with TRBD2 matching 12 bases. V shed 1 base, J shed 6 bases, and the junction held 5 bases outside the gene matches. Germline CDR1 reads MGHRA; CDR2 reads YSYEKL. The CDR3 has 16 amino acids. CDR3: CASSQGASGREDTQYF. CDR3 bases: TGCGCCAGCAGCCAAGGGGCTAGCGGGAGGGAGGATACGCAGTATTTT.

The rearrangement joins TRBV5-1 to TRBJ2-5; D not certain. Trimming pared 1 base from V and 2 bases from J, leaving 12 bases between. Germline assignment: CDR1 SGHRS and CDR2 YFSETQ. The CDR3 is 15 amino acids. The CDR3 is CASSLYNRAQETQYF. As DNA, the CDR3 is TGCGCCAGCAGCTTGTATAACAGAGCTCAAGAGACCCAGTACTTC. The entire variable domain, with the rest obtained from reference TRBV5-1 and TRBJ2-5, is as follows: KAGVTQTPRYLIKTRGQQVTLSCSPISGHRSVSWYQQTPGQGLQFLFEYFSETQRNKGNFPGRFSGRQFSNSRSEMNVSTLELGDSALYLCASSLYNRAQETQYFGPGTRLLVL.

The gene calls are TRBV4-3 and TRBJ2-5; 13 bases map to TRBD2. The CDR3 consists of 18 residues. V gave up 4 bases and J gave up 3 bases; unmatched junction bases: 11. Germline loops: CDR1 LGHNA, CDR2 YSLEER. The CDR3 region is CASSLHLVLAGGKETQYF. The CDR3 DNA reads TGCGCCAGCAGCCTTCACCTCGTACTAGCGGGGGGGAAAGAGACCCAGTACTTC.

This chain joins TRBV30 and TRBJ2-1, with 10 bases matching TRBD2. Germline V gene lookup returns CDR1 GTSNPN and CDR2 SVGIG (reference sequence). This CDR3 spans 18 amino acids. The V segment lost 0 bases and the J segment 3 bases; nucleotides outside the gene matches: 11. The CDR3 region is CAWSVLGSGGTIYNEQFF. The CDR3, as DNA: TGTGCCTGGAGTGTACTCGGTAGCGGGGGGACTATCTACAATGAGCAGTTCTTC.

CDR3 residues: CASSYGGGIYGYTF. The CDR3 DNA reads TGTGCCAGCAGTTACGGGGGGGGGATCTATGGCTACACCTTC. The J gene is TRBJ1-2, the V gene TRBV6-5; maybe TRBD1 (5 bases). The V gene's germline CDR1 is MNHEY and CDR2 SVGAGI. V was shortened by 2 bases and J by 4 bases, with 11 bases between the two germline ends. This CDR3 is 14 amino acids long.

This chain links TRBV5-1 with TRBJ1-1; 7 bases line up with TRBD1. The V segment lost 0 bases and the J segment 1 base; nucleotides outside the gene matches: 9. The CDR3 is 17 residues long. The germline CDR1 and CDR2 sequences are SGHRS and YFSETQ. CDR3 in DNA: TGCGCCAGCAGCTTGGAAGGACAGGCTGAATCGAACACTGAAGCTTTCTTT. This encodes CASSLEGQAESNTEAFF.

V and J are TRBV7-9 and TRBJ2-7, with D hard to call. The length of the CDR3 is 14 residues. Trimming removed 7 bases from V and 2 bases from J, with 15 bases in between. Germline V gene sequence: CDR1 SEHNR, CDR2 FQNEAQ (reference sequence). CDR3 amino acids: CASTQPRIPYEQYF. The CDR3 bases are TGTGCCAGCACCCAGCCCAGGATCCCCTACGAGCAGTACTTC.

The CDR3, as DNA: TGTGCCAGCAGTCCAGGGGTTAGCTATGGCTACACCTTC. Encoded protein: CASSPGVSYGYTF. V and J are TRBV2 and TRBJ1-2; D may be TRBD1 (6 bases). Germline lookup yields CDR1 SNHLY and CDR2 FYNNEI. This CDR3 is 13 amino acids long. Trimming shortened V by 5 bases and J by 4 bases, and 11 bases separated the two germline ends.

The chain has TRBV30 and TRBJ2-7, with D possibly TRBD1 on 5 matching bases. The CDR3 contains 12 residues. Germline CDR1 is GTSNPN and CDR2 is SVGIG (reference sequence). V was clipped by 1 base and J by 1 base, with 5 bases between them. CDR3 nucleotide sequence: TGTGCCTGGAGTGCAGGGTCCTACGAGCAGTACTTC. This sequence encodes CAWSAGSYEQYF. The whole variable domain, filled in from reference TRBV30 and TRBJ2-7, reads SQTIHQWPATLVQPVGSPLSLECTVEGTSNPNLYWYRQAAGRGLQLLFYSVGIGQISSEVPQNLSASRPQDRQFILSSKKLLLSDSGFYLCAWSAGSYEQYFGPGTRLTVT.

The V and J genes are TRBV7-9 and TRBJ2-3; 8 bases fit TRBD1. V lost 6 bases and J lost 6; bases outside the gene matches: 8. The germline V gene has CDR1 SEHNR and CDR2 FQNEAQ (reference sequence). The CDR3 totals 14 residues. The CDR3 DNA sequence: TGTGCCAGCAGATCCCGCAGGGGGCCCGATACGCAGTATTTT. This encodes CASRSRRGPDTQYF.

Ten or more counts support this clone. The V call is TRBV6-5, the J call TRBJ1-1; TRBD1 agrees at 11 bases. The CDR3 sequence is 14 residues long. Germline CDR1 is MNHEY and CDR2 is SVGAGI. Trimming removed 5 bases from V and 10 bases from J; junction bases left unmatched: 9. The CDR3 region is CASSNRDRGGGAFF. For the CDR3, the DNA is TGTGCCAGCAGTAACCGGGACAGGGGGGGAGGAGCTTTCTTT.

The V gene is TRBV5-1, the J gene TRBJ2-1; weak D call: TRBD2 (5 bases). This CDR3 is 14 amino acids long. V was clipped by 0 bases and J by 8 bases, with 12 bases between them. CDR1 and CDR2 (germline): SGHRS, YFSETQ. CDR3 in DNA: TGCGCCAGCAGCTTGGGACTACTACAAGATGAGCAGTTCTTC. Residues: CASSLGLLQDEQFF.

The count of this clone is one. The chain is built from TRBV6-5 and TRBJ2-1, with 9 bases that match TRBD2. This CDR3 region has 14 residues. Germline loops: CDR1 MNHEY, CDR2 SVGAGI. V trimming: 6 bases; J trimming: 2 bases; junction bases outside the gene matches: 2. For the CDR3, the DNA is TGTGCCAGCAGGCGGGGGGGGCCCTACAATGAGCAGTTCTTC. Translated, it gives CASRRGGPYNEQFF.

This CDR3 is CAWSREGLVRGLIFF. CDR3 in DNA: TGTGCCTGGAGTCGAGAAGGACTCGTACGCGGGTTAATCTTCTTC. V usage is TRBV30 and J usage is TRBJ2-1, with D tentatively TRBD2 (5 bases). Trimming shortened V by 2 bases and J by 16 bases, and 27 bases separated the two germline ends. The CDR3 sequence is 15 residues long. Germline assignment: CDR1 GTSNPN and CDR2 SVGIG (reference sequence).

J is TRBJ2-2 and V is TRBV7-9; 11 nucleotides line up with TRBD2. This CDR3 contains 16 residues. V gave up 3 bases and J gave up 6 bases; unmatched junction bases: 6. The germline CDR1 and CDR2 sequences are SEHNR and FQNEAQ (reference sequence). The CDR3 loop is CASSLRTSGPPGELFF. In DNA, the CDR3 is TGTGCCAGCAGCTTGAGGACTAGCGGGCCCCCCGGGGAGCTGTTTTTT.

J is TRBJ1-6 and V is TRBV7-8; 11 bases map to TRBD1. Germline CDR1 SGHVS, CDR2 FQNEAQ. This CDR3 is built from 17 residues. With V trimmed by 1 base and J by 9 bases, 8 bases remained unmatched. This CDR3 is CASSLEGQGAPSSPLHF. CDR3 DNA sequence: TGTGCCAGCAGCTTAGAAGGACAGGGGGCGCCTAGTTCACCCCTCCACTTT.

The J gene is TRBJ2-5, the V gene TRBV13; 8 bases are a match to TRBD2. The trim removed 6 bases at V and 3 bases at J, leaving 9 bases unmatched. This CDR3 comprises 15 residues. Germline assignment: CDR1 PRHDT and CDR2 FYEKMQ (reference sequence). CDR3 residues: CASSSRGGPEETQYF. The CDR3 coding sequence is TGTGCCAGCAGTTCTCGGGGGGGCCCAGAAGAGACCCAGTACTTC.

This clone appeared a few times. The chain links TRBV19 to TRBJ1-5; 9 bases are shared with TRBD1. The CDR3 length is 16 residues. Germline values: CDR1 LNHDA, CDR2 SQIVND (reference sequence). V shed 3 bases, J shed 2 bases, and the junction held 5 bases outside the gene matches. CDR3: CASSMRTGARNQPQHF. The CDR3 nucleotides read TGTGCCAGTAGTATGAGGACAGGGGCACGCAATCAGCCCCAGCATTTT.

This clone was counted between two and nine times. The CDR3 spells CASSISGWEPYNEQFF. The CDR3 coding sequence is TGCGCCAGCAGTATTTCGGGCTGGGAGCCTTACAATGAGCAGTTCTTC. The chain is built from TRBV5-1 and TRBJ2-1, with D possibly being TRBD2 (5 bases). V lost 5 bases to trimming and J lost 4 bases, with 19 bases between them. The CDR3 loop spans 16 amino acids. CDR1 and CDR2 (germline): SGHRS, YFSETQ.

In nucleotides, the CDR3 is TGTGCCAGCAGTAATGAGGCTACCTACGAGCAGTACTTC. It codes for CASSNEATYEQYF. V is TRBV6-5 and J is TRBJ2-7; the D is unclear. The V and J ends lost 5 bases and 2 bases respectively, with 10 bases between them. Germline V gene sequence: CDR1 MNHEY, CDR2 SVGAGI. CDR3 length: 13 residues.

Note on this clone: Its ends do not fully match the called genes, so a read error is possible. The V call is TRBV7-7, the J call TRBJ2-5; 13 nucleotides align to TRBD2. The CDR3 extends over 17 amino acids. Germline lookup yields CDR1 SSHAT and CDR2 FNYEAQ (reference sequence). CDR3 nucleotides: TGTGCTAGCAGCTTAGGTCTGACTAGCGGGGGGCTAGAGACCCAGTACTTC. It yields the protein CASSLGLTSGGLETQYF. The entire variable domain, with the rest obtained from reference TRBV7-7 and TRBJ2-5, is as follows: GAGVSQSPRYKVTKRGQDVTLRCDPISSHATLYWYQQALGQGPEFLTYFNYEAQPDKSGLPSDRFSAERPEGSISTLTIQRTEQRDSAMYRCASSLGLTSGGLETQYFGPGTRLLVL.

This clone was seen a handful of times. J is TRBJ2-6 and V is TRBV13; weak D call: TRBD2 (5 bases). This CDR3 has 15 amino acids. The germline V gene encodes CDR1 PRHDT and CDR2 FYEKMQ (reference sequence). Trimming took 4 bases from V and 0 from J, leaving 7 bases between them. CDR3 sequence (DNA): TGTGCCAGCAGCTCACGGGGCTCTGGGGCCAACGTCCTGACTTTC. It translates to CASSSRGSGANVLTF.

This clone showed up just once. The rearrangement links TRBV5-1 to TRBJ1-2, with D possibly matching TRBD1 (6 bases). This CDR3 comprises 14 residues. Trimming cost V 0 bases and J 2 bases, with 8 bases left between them. Per germline, CDR1 SGHRS and CDR2 YFSETQ. The CDR3 here is CASSLGQGNYGYTF. The CDR3 nucleotides are TGCGCCAGCAGCTTGGGTCAGGGGAACTATGGCTACACCTTC.

This clone rates as medium-sized. This chain links TRBV6-1 with TRBJ1-2, with a tentative D call TRBD1 (6 bases). The ends were cut back, 3 bases at V and 3 bases at J, with 17 bases in the middle. This CDR3 spans 16 amino acids. Germline CDR1 MNHNS, CDR2 SASEGT. The CDR3 region has the DNA TGTGCCAGCAGTGACACCCCAGGGGCTTTAGACTATGGCTACACCTTC. Amino acid sequence: CASSDTPGALDYGYTF.

The chain links TRBV27 to TRBJ2-2; no clear D gene. The CDR3 is made up of 13 amino acids. CDR1 is MNHEY and CDR2 is SMNVEV in the germline V gene (reference sequence). V was pared by 2 bases and J by 3 bases, with 4 bases between. CDR3 DNA sequence: TGTGCCAGCAGTTTACGTGACACCGGGGAGCTGTTTTTT. This gives the protein CASSLRDTGELFF.